These 24 T cell receptor beta chains originate from one sample sequenced in a study of tumor and adjacent non-tumor tissue in lung cancer. The template was RNA from unsorted bulk tissue. The library came from three nested PCR rounds adapted from ARM-PCR protocols. A single record per CDR3 protein comes from TCRdb applying MiXCR to the multiplex PCR reads. The sample has over 110,000 distinct CDR3 sequences, around 60% seen once. The sample comprised lung tumor tissue. The receptors here all came from a man between 60 and 70 years old with small cell lung cancer.

On this clonotype: The CDR3 carries no conserved terminal phenylalanine or tryptophan, so it likely arises from a read error. V gene TRBV11-2 combines with J gene TRBJ2-2; D may be TRBD2 (5 bases). The CDR3 totals 13 residues. Germline CDR1 and CDR2: SGHAT and FQNNGV. The CDR3 reads CASSLDGPGKLFY. CDR3 DNA: TGTGCCAGCAGCTTAGACGGGCCCGGGAAGCTGTTTTAT.

This sequence joins TRBV7-3 and TRBJ2-1, with D uncertain. Germline-derived CDR1 and CDR2 are SGHTA and FQGTGA. Trimming left V 1 base short and J 3 bases short, with 10 bases between. This CDR3 is built from 15 residues. For the CDR3, the DNA is TGTGCCAGCAGCTTAAATCCGGCCCACTACAATGAGCAGTTCTTC. This codes for CASSLNPAHYNEQFF.

This clonotype showed up many times. This chain connects TRBV5-4 to TRBJ1-2; tentative D call: TRBD1 (5 bases). V was shortened by 1 base and J by 8 bases, with 9 bases between the two germline ends. CDR1 and CDR2 from the germline V gene are SGHNT and YYREEE (reference sequence). The CDR3 is 12 amino acids. The CDR3 reads CASSLSGFGYTF. The CDR3 DNA is TGTGCCAGCAGCTTGTCAGGGTTCGGCTACACCTTC.

This sequence joins TRBV7-8 and TRBJ1-5; 7 bases map to TRBD1. Germline lookup yields CDR1 SGHVS and CDR2 FQNEAQ. V dropped 5 bases and J dropped 5; count of bases not matched to a gene: 6. The CDR3 has 14 residues. The CDR3 DNA follows: TGTGCCAGCAGCCAGGACAGGTTCGATCAGCCCCAGCATTTT. Translation: CASSQDRFDQPQHF.

V gene TRBV12-3 or TRBV12-4 combines with J gene TRBJ2-6; 8 bases align to TRBD1. After removal of 7 bases from V and 0 bases from J, the junction contained 5 bases not matched to a gene. This CDR3 is built from 16 residues. This CDR3 is CASNLDRGSGANVLTF. The CDR3 DNA sequence: TGTGCCAGCAACCTCGACAGGGGCTCTGGGGCCAACGTCCTGACTTTC.

This clonotype was seen a few times. With a much larger clone just one base away, this may be a read error. CDR3 loop: CAGSSGHEQFF. The DNA of the CDR3 is TGTGCCGGCAGTTCGGGCCATGAGCAGTTCTTC. This chain joins TRBV6-5 and TRBJ2-1; D is undetermined. CDR3 size: 11 residues. The germline V gene has CDR1 MNHEY and CDR2 SVGAGI.

The V gene is TRBV2, the J gene TRBJ1-5; 9 bases are a match to TRBD1. This CDR3 contains 14 residues. Germline V gene sequence: CDR1 SNHLY, CDR2 FYNNEI. The J segment lost 7 bases and the V segment lost 6 bases, leaving 7 bases of the junction unmatched. This CDR3 reads CASSADRGRQPQHF. Here the CDR3 DNA reads TGTGCCAGCAGCGCGGACAGGGGACGACAGCCCCAGCATTTT.

Comment on this clonotype: One junction end does not reproduce the germline sequence, and a read error may be involved. J is TRBJ1-2 and V is TRBV6-2 or TRBV6-3; 7 bases map to TRBD1. In germline, CDR1 is MNHEY, CDR2 SVGEGT. The CDR3 covers 10 residues. CDR3 sequence reads: CASGTPGQLF. CDR3 DNA sequence: TGTGCCAGCGGGACCCCGGGACAGCTCTTC.

With regard to this clonotype: Mismatch with germline at one junction end may stem from a read error. The rearrangement links TRBV29-1 to TRBJ2-1; D is perhaps TRBD1 (6 bases). CDR3 length: 12 amino acids. In germline, CDR1 is SQVTM, CDR2 ANQGSEA. The CDR3 DNA reads as TGCAGCGTGTACGAGGGGGTCAGTGAGCAATTCTTC. Translating gives CSVYEGVSEQFF.

To note about this clonotype: One end of the junction is discordant with germline, which a read error may explain. The chain couples TRBV10-3 to TRBJ2-3; D is undetermined. The CDR3 covers 11 residues. CDR1 and CDR2 from the germline V gene are ENHRY and SYGVKD. This chain's CDR3 is CTINDTDTQYF. CDR3 bases: TGTACCATCAATGACACAGATACGCAGTATTTT.

At least ten counts were recorded for this clonotype. The genes are TRBV20-1 and TRBJ2-3; no reliable D call. The CDR3 extends over 11 amino acids. Trimming stripped 0 bases from V and 2 bases from J, with 0 bases between. Germline V gives CDR1 DFQATT, CDR2 SNEGSKA (reference sequence). For the CDR3, the DNA is TGCAGTGCTAGAGACACAGATACGCAGTATTTT. Amino acids: CSARDTDTQYF.

The chain is built from TRBV11-2 and TRBJ2-7; no reliable D call. Trimming cost V 0 bases and J 3 bases, with 12 bases left between them. This CDR3 has 15 residues. Germline values: CDR1 SGHAT, CDR2 FQNNGV. CDR3 DNA sequence: TGTGCCAGCAGCTTAGATATGGGAAGCTACTACGAGCAGTACGTC. This translates into CASSLDMGSYYEQYV.

To note about this clonotype: A read error may be the cause here, since a much bigger clone is one base away. The rearrangement joins TRBV20-1 to TRBJ2-7, with TRBD2 identical over 9 bases. CDR1 is DFQATT and CDR2 is SNEGSKA in the germline V gene (reference sequence). The CDR3 loop spans 13 amino acids. The junction had 9 bases not matched to a gene; V was cut back by 5 bases and J by 7 bases. CDR3 protein: CSAGAGGPEEQYF. The DNA for the CDR3 is TGCAGTGCTGGGGCGGGAGGGCCAGAAGAGCAGTACTTC.

Details on this clonotype: Being one base from a much bigger clone, this may be a read error. This rearrangement joins TRBV6-2 or TRBV6-3 to TRBJ1-5; no reliable D call. The germline CDR1 and CDR2 sequences are MNHEY and SVGEGT. This CDR3 has 14 amino acids. V was shortened by 3 bases and J by 3 bases, with 9 bases between the two germline ends. DNA of the CDR3: TGTGCCAGCAGTTATGAGCAGGTCAATCAGCCCCAGCATTTT. It codes for CASSYEQVNQPQHF.

In the case of this clonotype: A single base separates this from a much larger clone, so it may be a read error. This chain uses TRBV29-1 with TRBJ2-7, with D hard to call. This CDR3 has 12 residues. Germline V gene data show CDR1 as SQVTM and CDR2 as ANQGSEA. The CDR3 region has the DNA TGCTGCGTTGAAGGGTCCTCCTACGAGCAGTACTTC. It is translated as CCVEGSSYEQYF.

This clonotype was detected many times. This chain links TRBV5-5 with TRBJ2-2, with D perhaps matching TRBD2 (5 bases). The CDR3 length is 15 residues. Germline CDR1 is SGHKS and CDR2 is YYEKEE (reference sequence). V was shortened by 0 bases and J by 5 bases, with 11 bases between the two germline ends. CDR3 DNA: TGTGCCAGCAGCTTGGCAGAATGGAGGACCGGGGAGCTGTTTTTT. Its protein product is CASSLAEWRTGELFF.

As regards this clonotype: A junction end diverges from the germline sequence, so it may reflect a read error. The chain has TRBV20-1 and TRBJ1-1, with unresolved D. The CDR3 is made up of 15 amino acids. CDR1 DFQATT and CDR2 SNEGSKA come from the germline V gene (reference sequence). CDR3 nucleotide sequence: TGCAGTGCTAGAGATATGAAGGCGATGAATACTGAAGCTTTCTTT. Translated: CSARDMKAMNTEAFF.

This clonotype was recorded only once. The CDR3 does not end in the conserved phenylalanine or tryptophan, so this is likely a read error. The chain has TRBV6-5 and TRBJ2-1; 7 nucleotides match TRBD1. This CDR3 region has 14 residues. CDR1 and CDR2 from the germline V gene are MNHEY and SVGAGI. The CDR3 region is CANSRQGSYNEQFL. CDR3 nucleotides: TGTGCCAACAGTCGACAGGGCTCCTACAATGAGCAGTTCTTA.

As concerns this clonotype: Likely a read error: the CDR3 ends without its conserved phenylalanine or tryptophan. The V and J genes are TRBV12-3 or TRBV12-4 and TRBJ1-6; D call uncertain. The CDR3 contains 17 residues. The V end lost 2 bases, the J end lost 0 bases, and 11 bases lay between the germline ends. The CDR3 sequence: CASSLRTVGSYNSPLHV. CDR3 nucleotides: TGTGCCAGCAGTTTACGAACGGTCGGCTCCTATAATTCACCCCTCCACGTT.

This chain connects TRBV7-9 to TRBJ1-4; no clear D. CDR1 is SEHNR, CDR2 FQNEAQ, per germline (reference sequence). The CDR3 spans 14 residues. Between the trimmed V and J ends, which lost 5 bases and 11 bases, there was a span of 18 bases. The DNA for the CDR3 is TGTGCCAGCAGCCCGGGTCCCGTTATTGAGAAACTGTTTTTT. Protein product: CASSPGPVIEKLFF.

By its share, this clonotype is medium-sized (0.01 to 0.1%). The chain recombines TRBV20-1 with TRBJ1-4; D is unclear. The CDR3 has 13 amino acids. The V gene lost 0 bases and the J gene lost 8 bases, with 10 bases spanning the gap. CDR1 and CDR2 from the germline V gene are DFQATT and SNEGSKA (reference sequence). Here the CDR3 DNA reads TGCAGTGCTAGAGATCTGAACGACGAAAAACTGTTTTTT. Its protein product is CSARDLNDEKLFF.

This clonotype has just a few counts. The J gene is TRBJ1-2, the V gene TRBV19; D is possibly TRBD1 (5 bases). The CDR3 runs 14 residues. Germline-derived CDR1 and CDR2 are LNHDA and SQIVND (reference sequence). The V end was cut by 1 base, the J end by 5 bases, with 11 bases between. CDR3: CASSIADSPYGYTF. The CDR3 DNA reads as TGTGCCAGTAGTATAGCCGACAGTCCTTATGGCTACACCTTC.

Notes on this clonotype: A read error may produce the germline difference seen at one junction end. V and J are TRBV20-1 and TRBJ2-7, with D perhaps TRBD2 (6 bases). The germline V gene has CDR1 DFQATT and CDR2 SNEGSKA (reference sequence). The CDR3 has 13 amino acids. The CDR3 protein is CTSSFGTAYEQYF. CDR3 coding DNA: TGCACTTCTAGCTTTGGGACTGCCTACGAGCAGTACTTT.

V and J are TRBV11-1 and TRBJ1-5; a possible D gene is TRBD1 (6 bases). Trimming stripped 5 bases from V and 0 bases from J, with 29 bases between. Germline CDR1 is SGHAT and CDR2 is FQDESV (reference sequence). The CDR3 is made up of 21 amino acids. This CDR3 reads CASSPSTARSKPGHSNQPQHF. The CDR3 nucleotides are TGTGCCAGCAGCCCAAGCACAGCACGCTCAAAACCGGGACATAGCAATCAGCCCCAGCATTTT. Variable domain in full (rest from reference TRBV11-1 and TRBJ1-5): EAEVAQSPRYKITEKSQAVAFWCDPISGHATLYWYRQILGQGPELLVQFQDESVVDDSQLPKDRFSAERLKGVDSTLKIQPAELGDSAMYLCASSPSTARSKPGHSNQPQHFGDGTRLSIL.